This T cell receptor (beta chain) was documented in a study of shared clonotypes between healthy human individuals. The study separated CD4+ cells into CD45RA+ naive and CD45RA-negative memory subsets. Tens of thousands of T cell genomes, or approximately 200 ng DNA, went into the sorted-subset replicate PCRs. Sequencing used immunoSEQ multiplex PCR; TCRdb keeps in-frame clones, though not all of them. Here the sample spans approximately 530,000 clones, more than 95% being singletons. Losses at the gene ends were 1 base for V and 8 bases for J; bases not matched to a gene: 12. The CDR3 runs 16 residues. Germline lookup yields CDR1 MGHDK and CDR2 SYGVNS.

The sample consisted of naive CD4+ T cells sorted from blood. Subset reported: CD45RA+ positively selected. The clonotype was recovered from a woman in her 30s in good health. The genes are TRBV25-1 and TRBJ1-2, with TRBD1 identical over 8 bases. The CDR3 loop reads CASSELGDRIRSGYTF. CDR3 sequence (DNA): TGTGCCAGCAGTGAATTAGGGGACAGGATCCGGTCAGGCTACACCTTC.